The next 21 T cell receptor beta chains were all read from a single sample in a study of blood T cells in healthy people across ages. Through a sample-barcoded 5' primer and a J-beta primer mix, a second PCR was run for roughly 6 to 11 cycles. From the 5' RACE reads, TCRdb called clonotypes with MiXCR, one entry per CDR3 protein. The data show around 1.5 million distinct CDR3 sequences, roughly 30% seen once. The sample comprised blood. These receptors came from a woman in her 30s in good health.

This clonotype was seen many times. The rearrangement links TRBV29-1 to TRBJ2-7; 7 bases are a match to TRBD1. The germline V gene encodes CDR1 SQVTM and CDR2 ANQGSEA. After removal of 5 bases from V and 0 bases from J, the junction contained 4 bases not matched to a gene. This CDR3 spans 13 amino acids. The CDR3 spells CSVRTGVSYEQYF. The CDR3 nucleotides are TGCAGCGTTCGGACAGGTGTCTCCTACGAGCAGTACTTC.

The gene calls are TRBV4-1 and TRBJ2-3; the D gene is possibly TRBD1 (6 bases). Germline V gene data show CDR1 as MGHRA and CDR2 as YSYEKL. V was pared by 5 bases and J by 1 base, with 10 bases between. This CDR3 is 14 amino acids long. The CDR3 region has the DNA TGCGCCAGCAGCGATTACAGGGGCACAGATACGCAGTATTTT. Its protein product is CASSDYRGTDTQYF.

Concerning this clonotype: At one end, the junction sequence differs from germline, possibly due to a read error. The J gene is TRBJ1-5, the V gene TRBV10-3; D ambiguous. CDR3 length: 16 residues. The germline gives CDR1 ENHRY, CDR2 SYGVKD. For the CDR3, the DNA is TGTGCCACCAGTGAGTCAGGATTCCAACTCAATCAGCCCCAGCATTTT. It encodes CATSESGFQLNQPQHF.

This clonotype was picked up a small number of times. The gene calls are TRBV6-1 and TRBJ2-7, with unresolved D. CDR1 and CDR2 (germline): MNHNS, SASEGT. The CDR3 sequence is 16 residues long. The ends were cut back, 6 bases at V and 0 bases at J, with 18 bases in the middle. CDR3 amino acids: CASSPSRGRNSYEQYF. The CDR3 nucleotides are TGTGCCAGCAGCCCGTCTCGTGGCCGTAACTCCTACGAGCAGTACTTC.

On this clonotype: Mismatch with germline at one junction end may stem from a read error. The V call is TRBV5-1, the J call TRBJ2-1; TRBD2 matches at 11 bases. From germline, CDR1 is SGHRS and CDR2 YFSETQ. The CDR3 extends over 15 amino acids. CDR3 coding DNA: TGCGCCAGCAGCGTTACTAGCGGGGGTTACAATGAGCAGTGCTTC. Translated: CASSVTSGGYNEQCF. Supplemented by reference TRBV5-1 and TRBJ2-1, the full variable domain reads KAGVTQTPRYLIKTRGQQVTLSCSPISGHRSVSWYQQTPGQGLQFLFEYFSETQRNKGNFPGRFSGRQFSNSRSEMNVSTLELGDSALYLCASSVTSGGYNEQCFGPGTRLTVL.

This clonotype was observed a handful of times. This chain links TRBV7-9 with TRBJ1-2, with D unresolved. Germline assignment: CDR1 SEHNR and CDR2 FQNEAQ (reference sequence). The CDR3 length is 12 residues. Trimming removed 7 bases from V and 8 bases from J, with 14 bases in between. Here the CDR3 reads CASTHMEGGYTF. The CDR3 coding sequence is TGTGCCAGCACCCACATGGAAGGCGGCTACACCTTC.

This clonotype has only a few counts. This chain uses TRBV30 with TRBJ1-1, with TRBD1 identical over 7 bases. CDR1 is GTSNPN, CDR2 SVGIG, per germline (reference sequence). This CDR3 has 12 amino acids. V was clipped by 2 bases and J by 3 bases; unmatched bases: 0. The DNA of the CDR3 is TGTGCCTGGAGTCAGGGGGACACTGAAGCTTTCTTT. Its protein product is CAWSQGDTEAFF.

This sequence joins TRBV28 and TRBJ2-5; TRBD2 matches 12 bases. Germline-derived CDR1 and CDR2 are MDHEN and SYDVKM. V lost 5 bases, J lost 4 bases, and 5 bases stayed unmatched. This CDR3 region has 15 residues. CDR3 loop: CASSTSTSGRETQYF. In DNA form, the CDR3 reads TGTGCCAGCAGTACCTCGACTAGCGGGAGAGAGACCCAGTACTTC.

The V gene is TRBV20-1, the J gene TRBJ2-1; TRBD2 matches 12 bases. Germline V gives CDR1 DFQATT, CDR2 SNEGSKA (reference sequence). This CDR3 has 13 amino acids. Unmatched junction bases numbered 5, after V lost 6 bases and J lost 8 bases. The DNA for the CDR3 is TGCAGTGCGCTAGCGGGGGGGCCTTATGAGCAGTTCTTC. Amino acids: CSALAGGPYEQFF.

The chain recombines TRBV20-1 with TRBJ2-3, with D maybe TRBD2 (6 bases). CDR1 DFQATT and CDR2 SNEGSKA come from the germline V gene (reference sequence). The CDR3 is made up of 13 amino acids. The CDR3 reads CSVRASGTDTQYF. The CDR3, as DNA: TGCAGCGTAAGGGCTAGCGGCACAGATACGCAGTATTTT.

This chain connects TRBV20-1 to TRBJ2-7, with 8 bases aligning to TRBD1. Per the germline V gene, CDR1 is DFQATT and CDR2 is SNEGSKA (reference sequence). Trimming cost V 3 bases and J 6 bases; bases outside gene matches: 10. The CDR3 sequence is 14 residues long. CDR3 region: CSASDDRGGSEQYF. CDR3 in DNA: TGCAGTGCTAGCGATGACAGGGGAGGCTCCGAGCAGTACTTC.

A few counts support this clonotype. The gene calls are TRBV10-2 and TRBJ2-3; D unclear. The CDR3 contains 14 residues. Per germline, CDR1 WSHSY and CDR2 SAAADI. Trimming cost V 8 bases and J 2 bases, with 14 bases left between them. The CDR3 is CASGMRSFTDTQYF. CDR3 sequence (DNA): TGCGCCAGCGGCATGAGGTCATTCACAGATACGCAGTATTTT.

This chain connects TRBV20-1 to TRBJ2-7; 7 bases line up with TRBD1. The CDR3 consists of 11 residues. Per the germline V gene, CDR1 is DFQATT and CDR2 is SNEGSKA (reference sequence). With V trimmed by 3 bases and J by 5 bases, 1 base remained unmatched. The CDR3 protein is CSASDRDEQYF. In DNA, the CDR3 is TGCAGTGCTAGTGACAGGGACGAGCAGTACTTC.

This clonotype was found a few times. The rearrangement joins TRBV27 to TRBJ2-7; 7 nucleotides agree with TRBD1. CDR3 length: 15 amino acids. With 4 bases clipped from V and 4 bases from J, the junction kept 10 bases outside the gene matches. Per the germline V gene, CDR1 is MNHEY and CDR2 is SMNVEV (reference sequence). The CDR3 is CASSSPLKGAYEQYF. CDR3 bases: TGTGCCAGCAGTTCGCCCCTTAAGGGGGCGTACGAGCAGTACTTC.

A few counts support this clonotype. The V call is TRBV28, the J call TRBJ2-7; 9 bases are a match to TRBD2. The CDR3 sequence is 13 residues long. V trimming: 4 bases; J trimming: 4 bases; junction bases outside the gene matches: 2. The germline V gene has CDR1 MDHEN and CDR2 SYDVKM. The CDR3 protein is CASSWRGGYEQYF. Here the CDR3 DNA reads TGTGCCAGCAGTTGGCGGGGGGGGTACGAGCAGTACTTC.

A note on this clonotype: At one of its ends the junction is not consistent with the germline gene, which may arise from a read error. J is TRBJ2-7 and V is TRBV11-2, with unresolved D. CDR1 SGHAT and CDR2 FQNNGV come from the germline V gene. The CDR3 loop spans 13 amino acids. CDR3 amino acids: CVSSLIPFYEQYF. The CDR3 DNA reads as TGTGTCAGCAGCCTAATCCCTTTTTACGAGCAGTACTTC.

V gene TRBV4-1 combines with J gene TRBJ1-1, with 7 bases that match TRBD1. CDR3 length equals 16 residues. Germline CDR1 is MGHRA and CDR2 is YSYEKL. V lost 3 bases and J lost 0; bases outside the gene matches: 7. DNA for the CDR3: TGCGCCAGCAGCCACCGAGGGACAGCCATGAACACTGAAGCTTTCTTT. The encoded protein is CASSHRGTAMNTEAFF.

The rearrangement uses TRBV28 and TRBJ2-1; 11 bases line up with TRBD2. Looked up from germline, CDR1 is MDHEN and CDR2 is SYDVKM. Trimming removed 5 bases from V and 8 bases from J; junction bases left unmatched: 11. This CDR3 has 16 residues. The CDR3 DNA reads TGTGCCAGCAGTACTACCGGGACTAGCGGTTCCCATGAGCAGTTCTTC. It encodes CASSTTGTSGSHEQFF.

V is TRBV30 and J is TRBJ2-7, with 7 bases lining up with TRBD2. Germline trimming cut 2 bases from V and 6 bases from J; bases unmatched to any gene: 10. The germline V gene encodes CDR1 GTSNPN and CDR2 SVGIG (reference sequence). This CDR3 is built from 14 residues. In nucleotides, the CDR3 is TGTGCCTGGAGTCCCGGGACTAAAACCTGCGAGCAGTACTTC. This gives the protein CAWSPGTKTCEQYF.

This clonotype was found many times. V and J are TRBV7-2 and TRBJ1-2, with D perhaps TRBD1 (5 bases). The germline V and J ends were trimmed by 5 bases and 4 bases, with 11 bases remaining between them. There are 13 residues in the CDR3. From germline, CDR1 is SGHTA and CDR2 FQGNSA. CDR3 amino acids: CASSPDKFYGYTF. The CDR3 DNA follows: TGTGCCAGCAGCCCGGACAAGTTCTATGGCTACACCTTC.

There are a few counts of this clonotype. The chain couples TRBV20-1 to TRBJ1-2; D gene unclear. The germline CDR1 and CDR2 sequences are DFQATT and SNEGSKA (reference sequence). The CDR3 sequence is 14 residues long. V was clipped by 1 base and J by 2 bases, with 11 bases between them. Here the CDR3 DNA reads TGCAGTGCTAGAGTTACCAGGACCAACTATGGCTACACCTTC. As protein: CSARVTRTNYGYTF.